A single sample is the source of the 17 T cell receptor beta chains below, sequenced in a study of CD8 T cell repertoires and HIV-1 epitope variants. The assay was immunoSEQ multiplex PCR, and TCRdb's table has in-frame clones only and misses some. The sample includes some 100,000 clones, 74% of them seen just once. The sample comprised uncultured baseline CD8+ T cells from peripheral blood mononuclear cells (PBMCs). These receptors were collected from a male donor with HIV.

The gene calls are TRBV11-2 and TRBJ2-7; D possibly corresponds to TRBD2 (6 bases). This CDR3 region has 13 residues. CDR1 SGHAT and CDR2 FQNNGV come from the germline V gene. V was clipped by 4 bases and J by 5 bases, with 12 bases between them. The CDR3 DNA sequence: TGTGCCAGCAGCTACGGGGGAGCAGACGAGCAGTACTTC. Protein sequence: CASSYGGADEQYF.

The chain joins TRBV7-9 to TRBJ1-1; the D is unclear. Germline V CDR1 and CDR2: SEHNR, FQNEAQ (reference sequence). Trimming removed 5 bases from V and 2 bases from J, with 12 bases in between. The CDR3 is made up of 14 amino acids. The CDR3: CASSPLRYNTEAFF. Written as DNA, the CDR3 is TGTGCCAGCAGCCCTCTGCGGTACAACACTGAAGCTTTCTTT.

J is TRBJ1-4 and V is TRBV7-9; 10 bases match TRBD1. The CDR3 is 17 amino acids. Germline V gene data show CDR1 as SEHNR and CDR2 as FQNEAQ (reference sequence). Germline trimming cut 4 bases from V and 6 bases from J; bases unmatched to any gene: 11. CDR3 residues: CASSSLLSGTGDEKLFF. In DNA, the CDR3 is TGTGCCAGCAGCTCACTCTTATCCGGGACAGGGGATGAAAAACTGTTTTTT.

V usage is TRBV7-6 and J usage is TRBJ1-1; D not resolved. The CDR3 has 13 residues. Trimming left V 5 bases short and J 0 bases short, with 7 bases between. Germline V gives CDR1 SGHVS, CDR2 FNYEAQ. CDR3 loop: CASSPSLNTEAFF. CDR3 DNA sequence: TGTGCCAGCAGCCCATCACTGAACACTGAAGCTTTCTTT.

In DNA form, the CDR3 reads TGTGCCAGTGACCAGGGCACCAGCAATCAGCCCCAGCATTTT. Protein sequence: CASDQGTSNQPQHF. The rearrangement uses TRBV19 and TRBJ1-5; perhaps TRBD1 as D (5 bases). Germline lookup yields CDR1 LNHDA and CDR2 SQIVND (reference sequence). The CDR3 consists of 14 residues. V lost 8 bases and J 1 base, leaving 12 bases between the germline ends.

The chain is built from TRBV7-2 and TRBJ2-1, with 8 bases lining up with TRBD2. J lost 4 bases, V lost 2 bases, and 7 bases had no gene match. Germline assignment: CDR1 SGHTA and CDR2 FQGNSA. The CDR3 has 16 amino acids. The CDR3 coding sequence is TGTGCCAGCAGCTTAACGTTTAGCGGGGCGTACAATGAGCAGTTCTTC. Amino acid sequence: CASSLTFSGAYNEQFF. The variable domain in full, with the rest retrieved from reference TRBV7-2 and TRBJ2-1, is GAGVSQSPSNKVTEKGKDVELRCDPISGHTALYWYRQSLGQGLEFLIYFQGNSAPDKSGLPSDRFSAERTGGSVSTLTIQRTQQEDSAVYLCASSLTFSGAYNEQFFGPGTRLTVL.

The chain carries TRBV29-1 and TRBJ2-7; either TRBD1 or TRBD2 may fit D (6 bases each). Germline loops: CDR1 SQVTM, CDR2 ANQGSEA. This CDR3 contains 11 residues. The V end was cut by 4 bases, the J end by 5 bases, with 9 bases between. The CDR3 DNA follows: TGCAGCGTTGTGGGGGGCGACGAGCAGTACTTC. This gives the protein CSVVGGDEQYF.

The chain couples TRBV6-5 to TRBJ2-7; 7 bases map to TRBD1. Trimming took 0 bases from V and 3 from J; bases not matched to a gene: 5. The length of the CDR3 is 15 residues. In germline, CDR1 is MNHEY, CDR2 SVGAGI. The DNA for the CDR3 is TGTGCCAGCAGTTACTCGAACAGGGGATACTACGAGCAGTACTTC. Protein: CASSYSNRGYYEQYF.

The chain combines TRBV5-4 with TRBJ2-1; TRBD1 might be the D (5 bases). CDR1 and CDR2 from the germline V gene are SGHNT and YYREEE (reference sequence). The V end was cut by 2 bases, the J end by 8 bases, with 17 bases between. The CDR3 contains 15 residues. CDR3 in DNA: TGTGCCAGCAGCTTCCGGACACCCACGGCCGATGAGCAGTTCTTC. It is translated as CASSFRTPTADEQFF.

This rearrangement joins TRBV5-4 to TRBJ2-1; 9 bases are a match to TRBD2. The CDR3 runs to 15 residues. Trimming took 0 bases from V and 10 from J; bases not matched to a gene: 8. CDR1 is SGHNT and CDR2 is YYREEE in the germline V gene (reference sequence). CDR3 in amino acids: CASSLVAGVSGEQFF. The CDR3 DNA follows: TGTGCCAGCAGCTTGGTAGCGGGAGTATCAGGAGAGCAGTTCTTC. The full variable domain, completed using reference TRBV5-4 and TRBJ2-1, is ETGVTQSPTHLIKTRGQQVTLRCSSQSGHNTVSWYQQALGQGPQFIFQYYREEENGRGNFPPRFSGLQFPNYSSELNVNALELDDSALYLCASSLVAGVSGEQFFGPGTRLTVL.

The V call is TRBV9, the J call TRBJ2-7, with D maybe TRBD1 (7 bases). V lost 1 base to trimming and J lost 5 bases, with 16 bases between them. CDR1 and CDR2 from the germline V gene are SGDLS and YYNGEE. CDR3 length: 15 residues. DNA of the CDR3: TGTGCCAGCAGCGTAACGGGGGTCACAGGGGACGAGCAGTACTTC. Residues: CASSVTGVTGDEQYF. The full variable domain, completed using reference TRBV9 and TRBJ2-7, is DSGVTQTPKHLITATGQRVTLRCSPRSGDLSVYWYQQSLDQGLQFLIQYYNGEERAKGNILERFSAQQFPDLHSELNLSSLELGDSALYFCASSVTGVTGDEQYFGPGTRLTVT.

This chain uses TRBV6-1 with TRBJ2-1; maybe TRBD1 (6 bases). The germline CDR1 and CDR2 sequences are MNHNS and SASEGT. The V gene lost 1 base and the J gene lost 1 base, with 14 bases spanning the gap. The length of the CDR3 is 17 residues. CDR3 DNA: TGTGCCAGCAGTGAAGAGCTGGGGGCTTCTTCCTACAATGAGCAGTTCTTC. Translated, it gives CASSEELGASSYNEQFF.

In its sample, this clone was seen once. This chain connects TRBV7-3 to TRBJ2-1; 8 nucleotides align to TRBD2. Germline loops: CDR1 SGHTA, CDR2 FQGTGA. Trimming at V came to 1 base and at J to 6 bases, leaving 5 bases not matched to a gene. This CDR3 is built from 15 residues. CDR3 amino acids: CASSLKAGGLNEQFF. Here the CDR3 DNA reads TGTGCCAGCAGCTTAAAGGCGGGGGGACTCAATGAGCAGTTCTTC.

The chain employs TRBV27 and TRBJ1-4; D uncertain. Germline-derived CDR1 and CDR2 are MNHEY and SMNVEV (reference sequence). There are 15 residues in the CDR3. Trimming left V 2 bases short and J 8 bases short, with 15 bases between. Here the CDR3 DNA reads TGTGCCAGCAGTTTAGGCGTTAGTAAATGGGAAAAACTGTTTTTT. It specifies CASSLGVSKWEKLFF.

CDR3 protein: CAASGGAGRDEQFF. DNA for the CDR3: TGTGCGGCTAGCGGGGGGGCAGGCCGCGATGAGCAGTTCTTC. The chain carries TRBV9 and TRBJ2-1; 12 nucleotides agree with TRBD2. Germline-derived CDR1 and CDR2 are SGDLS and YYNGEE. This CDR3 contains 14 residues. Complete variable domain (other parts from reference TRBV9 and TRBJ2-1): DSGVTQTPKHLITATGQRVTLRCSPRSGDLSVYWYQQSLDQGLQFLIQYYNGEERAKGNILERFSAQQFPDLHSELNLSSLELGDSALYFCAASGGAGRDEQFFGPGTRLTVL.

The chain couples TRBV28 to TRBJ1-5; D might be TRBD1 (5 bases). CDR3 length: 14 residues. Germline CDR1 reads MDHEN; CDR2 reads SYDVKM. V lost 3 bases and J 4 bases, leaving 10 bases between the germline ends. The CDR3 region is CASSFPGQNQPQHF. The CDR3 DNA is TGTGCCAGCAGTTTTCCAGGGCAGAATCAGCCCCAGCATTTT.

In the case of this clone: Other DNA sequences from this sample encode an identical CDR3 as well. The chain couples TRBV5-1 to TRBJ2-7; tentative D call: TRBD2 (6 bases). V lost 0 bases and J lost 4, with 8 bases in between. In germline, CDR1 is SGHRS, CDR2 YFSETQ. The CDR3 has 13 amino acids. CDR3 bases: TGCGCCAGCAGCTTGGGCGGGGAGTACGAGCAGTACTTC. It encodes CASSLGGEYEQYF. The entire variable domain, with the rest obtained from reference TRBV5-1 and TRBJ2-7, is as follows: KAGVTQTPRYLIKTRGQQVTLSCSPISGHRSVSWYQQTPGQGLQFLFEYFSETQRNKGNFPGRFSGRQFSNSRSEMNVSTLELGDSALYLCASSLGGEYEQYFGPGTRLTVT.